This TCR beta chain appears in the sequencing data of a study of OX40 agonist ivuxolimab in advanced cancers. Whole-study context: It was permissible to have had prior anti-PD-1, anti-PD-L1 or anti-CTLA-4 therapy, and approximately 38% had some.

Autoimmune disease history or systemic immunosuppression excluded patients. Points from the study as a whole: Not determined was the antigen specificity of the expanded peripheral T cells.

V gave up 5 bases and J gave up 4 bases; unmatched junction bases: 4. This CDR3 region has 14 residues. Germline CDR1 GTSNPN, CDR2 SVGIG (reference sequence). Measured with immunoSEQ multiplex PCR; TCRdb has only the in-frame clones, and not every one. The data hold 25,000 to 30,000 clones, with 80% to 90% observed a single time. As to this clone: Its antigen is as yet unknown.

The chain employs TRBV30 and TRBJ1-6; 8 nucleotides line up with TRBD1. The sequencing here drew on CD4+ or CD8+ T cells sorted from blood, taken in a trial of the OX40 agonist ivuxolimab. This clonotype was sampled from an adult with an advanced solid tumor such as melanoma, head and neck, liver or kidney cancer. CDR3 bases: TGTGCCTGGGGACAGGGAACTTATAATTCACCCCTCCACTTT. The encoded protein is CAWGQGTYNSPLHF.